Below, one T cell receptor beta chain is given with its context. Its antigen remains unidentified. Prepared libraries of TCR beta cDNA carried unique molecular identifiers. In TCRdb, the PCR reads were re-called with MiXCR into one record per CDR3 protein. The sample has approximately 660,000 distinct CDR3 sequences; approximately 60% are singletons. This CDR3 has 14 amino acids. V gave up 5 bases and J gave up 10 bases, with 18 bases separating them. Looked up from germline, CDR1 is SGHTA and CDR2 is FQGNSA. The data stem from a study of post-analysis software for immune sequencing data. Points from the study as a whole: Analysis by F measure revealed that same-batch samples clustered strongly together. Relative to controls, patients had 4 or 5 TRBV segments at higher frequency, with TRBV5-6, TRBV5-1 and TRBV20-1 among these.

The sequence was collected from a girl aged 2 to 9 with multiple sclerosis. The rearrangement joins TRBV7-2 to TRBJ2-1; D possibly matches TRBD1 or TRBD2 (5 bases each). Material for sequencing was blood. This chain's CDR3 is CASSPPTRGVEQFF. The CDR3 DNA reads TGTGCCAGCAGCCCCCCGACCCGGGGCGTAGAGCAGTTCTTC.